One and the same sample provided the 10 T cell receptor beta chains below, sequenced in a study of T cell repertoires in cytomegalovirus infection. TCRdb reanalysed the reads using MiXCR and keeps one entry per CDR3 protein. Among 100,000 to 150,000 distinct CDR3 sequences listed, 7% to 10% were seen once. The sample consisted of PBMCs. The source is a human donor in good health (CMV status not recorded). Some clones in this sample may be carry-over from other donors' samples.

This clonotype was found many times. CDR3 coding DNA: TGTGCCAGCTCGCAAATGGAAGGAGGGGAGCAGTACTTC. This encodes CASSQMEGGEQYF. The rearrangement links TRBV18 to TRBJ2-7; D may be TRBD2 (6 bases). V lost 6 bases and J lost 7, with 16 bases in between. CDR1 is KGHSH, CDR2 LQKENI, per germline. The CDR3 extends over 13 amino acids.

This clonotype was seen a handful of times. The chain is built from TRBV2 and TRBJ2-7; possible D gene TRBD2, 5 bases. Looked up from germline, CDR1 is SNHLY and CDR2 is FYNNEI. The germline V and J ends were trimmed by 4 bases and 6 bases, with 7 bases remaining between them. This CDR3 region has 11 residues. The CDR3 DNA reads TGTGCCAGCAGTGGTGAGGGCGAGCAGTACTTC. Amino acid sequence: CASSGEGEQYF.

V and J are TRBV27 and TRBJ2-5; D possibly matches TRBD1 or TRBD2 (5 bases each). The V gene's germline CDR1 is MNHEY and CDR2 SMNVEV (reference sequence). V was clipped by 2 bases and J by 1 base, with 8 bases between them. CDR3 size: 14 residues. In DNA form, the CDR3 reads TGTGCCAGCAGTTTAGGGACGCCCCAAGAGACCCAGTACTTC. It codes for CASSLGTPQETQYF.

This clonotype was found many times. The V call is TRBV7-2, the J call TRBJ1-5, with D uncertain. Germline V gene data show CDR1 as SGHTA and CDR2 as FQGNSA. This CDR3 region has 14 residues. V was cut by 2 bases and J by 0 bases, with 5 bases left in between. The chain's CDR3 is CASSLRSSNQPQHF. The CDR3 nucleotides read TGTGCCAGCAGCTTACGAAGTAGCAATCAGCCCCAGCATTTT.

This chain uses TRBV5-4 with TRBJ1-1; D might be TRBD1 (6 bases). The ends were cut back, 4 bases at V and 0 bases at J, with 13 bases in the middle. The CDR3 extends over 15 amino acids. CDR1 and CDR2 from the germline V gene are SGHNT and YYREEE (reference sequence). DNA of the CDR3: TGTGCCAGCAGCCTGGAGGGACAAGTGAACACTGAAGCTTTCTTT. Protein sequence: CASSLEGQVNTEAFF.

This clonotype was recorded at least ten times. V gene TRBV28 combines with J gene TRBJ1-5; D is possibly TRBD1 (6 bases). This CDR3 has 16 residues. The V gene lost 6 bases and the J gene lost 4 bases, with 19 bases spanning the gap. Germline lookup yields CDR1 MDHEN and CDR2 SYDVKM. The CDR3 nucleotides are TGTGCCAGCAGCCCGAGGAGGGGGAGTGGTAATCAGCCCCAGCATTTT. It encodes CASSPRRGSGNQPQHF.

CDR3 DNA: TGTGCCATCACCCCGGGACAGGGTCTATTGGGCTACACCTTC. This codes for CAITPGQGLLGYTF. The rearrangement uses TRBV10-3 and TRBJ1-2, with 9 bases matching TRBD1. The CDR3 totals 14 residues. V lost 7 bases to trimming and J lost 8 bases; unmatched junction nucleotides: 11. Germline V gives CDR1 ENHRY, CDR2 SYGVKD.

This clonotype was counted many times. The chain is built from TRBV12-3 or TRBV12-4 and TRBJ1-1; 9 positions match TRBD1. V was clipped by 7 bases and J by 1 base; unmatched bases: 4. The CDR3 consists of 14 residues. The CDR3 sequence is CASTEQGANTEAFF. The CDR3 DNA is TGTGCCAGCACCGAACAGGGGGCGAACACTGAAGCTTTCTTT.

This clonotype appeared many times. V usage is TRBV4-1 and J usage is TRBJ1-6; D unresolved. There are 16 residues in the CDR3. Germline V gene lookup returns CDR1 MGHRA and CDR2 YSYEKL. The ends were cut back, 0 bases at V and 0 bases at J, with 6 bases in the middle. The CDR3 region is CASSQEGSSYNSPLHF. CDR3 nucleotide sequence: TGCGCCAGCAGCCAAGAGGGCAGCTCCTATAATTCACCCCTCCACTTT.

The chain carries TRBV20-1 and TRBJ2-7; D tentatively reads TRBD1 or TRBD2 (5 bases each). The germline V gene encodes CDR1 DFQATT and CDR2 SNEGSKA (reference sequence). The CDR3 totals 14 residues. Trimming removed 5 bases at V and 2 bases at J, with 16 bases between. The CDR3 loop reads CSAPPGLIAYEQYF. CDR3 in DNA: TGCAGTGCTCCACCGGGGCTAATTGCCTACGAGCAGTACTTC.